Listed here are 5 T cell receptor beta chains from one sample, sequenced in a study of T cell responses to AZD1222 COVID-19 vaccine. Repertoires were generated with immunoSEQ multiplex PCR, while TCRdb's copy carries only in-frame clones and drops some. The repertoire holds around 170,000 clones, with around 93% as singletons. The sequencing used peripheral blood, collected on day 0 of AZD1222 vaccination. Every receptor here comes from an adult in good health.

The chain employs TRBV28 and TRBJ2-7, with D unresolved. From germline, CDR1 is MDHEN and CDR2 SYDVKM. This CDR3 comprises 12 residues. Trimming pared 6 bases from V and 6 bases from J, leaving 12 bases between. The CDR3 nucleotides read TGTGCCAGCAGGCCGGACCTATCCGAGCAGTACTTC. Translation gives CASRPDLSEQYF.

The chain couples TRBV5-1 to TRBJ2-1; 7 nucleotides line up with TRBD2. Germline CDR1 is SGHRS and CDR2 is YFSETQ. This CDR3 is 15 amino acids long. The V gene end was trimmed by 4 bases and the J gene end by 4 bases; junction bases not matched to a gene: 8. CDR3 coding DNA: TGCGCCAGCAGCAGAATGGCGGGGGAATACAATGAGCAGTTCTTC. It encodes CASSRMAGEYNEQFF.

The V and J genes are TRBV3-1 (or the pseudogene TRBV3-2) and TRBJ2-1; D uncertain. Germline V gene lookup returns CDR1 LGHDT and CDR2 YNNKEL (reference sequence). V shed 2 bases and J shed 4 bases, with 6 bases lying between them. This CDR3 contains 13 residues. The CDR3 reads CASSQRPYNEQFF. The CDR3 DNA follows: TGTGCCAGCAGCCAACGGCCTTACAATGAGCAGTTCTTC.

Here the CDR3 reads CASLELAGELFF. For the CDR3, the DNA is TGCGCCAGCTTGGAGTTAGCCGGGGAGCTGTTTTTT. V is TRBV10-2 and J is TRBJ2-2; D not certain. CDR3 length equals 12 residues. Trimming removed 8 bases at V and 6 bases at J, with 10 bases between. CDR1 WSHSY and CDR2 SAAADI come from the germline V gene.

The sample holds one count of this clone. V and J are TRBV7-2 and TRBJ2-5; D unclear. Germline values: CDR1 SGHTA, CDR2 FQGNSA. The CDR3 spans 13 residues. The ends were cut back, 4 bases at V and 5 bases at J, with 11 bases in the middle. CDR3 nucleotides: TGTGCCAGCAGCTCCTTACCCCGGGAGACCCAGTACTTC. This codes for CASSSLPRETQYF.